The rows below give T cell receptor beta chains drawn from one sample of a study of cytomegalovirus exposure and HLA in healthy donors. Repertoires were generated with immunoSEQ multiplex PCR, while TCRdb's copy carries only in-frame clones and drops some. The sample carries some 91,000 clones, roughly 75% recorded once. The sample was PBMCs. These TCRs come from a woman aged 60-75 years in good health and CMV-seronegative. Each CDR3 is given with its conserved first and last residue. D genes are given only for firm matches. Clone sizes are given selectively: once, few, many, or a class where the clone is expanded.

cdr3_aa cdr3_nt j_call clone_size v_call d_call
CASSAYGTHIQYF TGTGCCAGCAGCGCCTACGGGACTCACATTCAGTACTTC TRBJ2-4 - TRBV7-9 -
CASRAGLAGSPEQFF TGTGCCAGCAGGGCCGGACTAGCGGGTAGCCCTGAGCAGTTCTTC TRBJ2-1 - TRBV6-5 TRBD2
CASGITGDTEAFF TGTGCCAGTGGGATAACAGGGGACACTGAAGCTTTCTTT TRBJ1-1 - TRBV19 TRBD1
CASSGTGGTGELFF TGCGCCAGCAGCGGGACAGGGGGCACCGGGGAGCTGTTTTTT TRBJ2-2 - TRBV5-1 TRBD1
CASSESDSSAEQYF TGTGCCAGCAGTGAATCGGACAGCTCGGCCGAGCAGTACTTC TRBJ2-7 - TRBV25-1 -
CASSFETGSNTGELFF TGCGCCAGCAGCTTTGAGACGGGGTCGAACACCGGGGAGCTGTTTTTT TRBJ2-2 - TRBV5-1 -
CASSRTGGIQEAFF TGTGCCAGCAGCCGGACAGGGGGCATTCAAGAAGCTTTCTTT TRBJ1-1 - TRBV7-9 TRBD1
CASSINSRTGRAGELFF TGTGCCAGTAGTATTAATTCCAGGACGGGCAGGGCCGGGGAGCTGTTTTTT TRBJ2-2 - TRBV19 -
CASSSDRIEEKLFF TGTGCCAGCTCATCGGACAGGATTGAGGAAAAACTGTTTTTT TRBJ1-4 once TRBV18 TRBD1
CASTEDSTDTQYF TGTGCCAGCACCGAGGATAGCACAGATACGCAGTATTTT TRBJ2-3 - TRBV10-3 -
CASSSSRDSHQSQHF TGTGCCAGCAGTTCTTCCCGGGACAGTCATCAGTCCCAGCATTTT TRBJ1-5 - TRBV28 TRBD1
CASSQQGGTNEKLFF TGTGCCAGCAGCCAACAGGGGGGTACTAATGAAAAACTGTTTTTT TRBJ1-4 - TRBV7-2 TRBD1
CASSSRSNPGYREAFF TGTGCCAGCAGTTCCCGATCAAATCCAGGATACCGTGAAGCTTTCTTT TRBJ1-1 - TRBV27 -
CASSEGLVGQGIAGELFF TGTGCCAGCAGTGAAGGTCTCGTAGGACAGGGGATAGCCGGGGAGCTGTTTTTT TRBJ2-2 - TRBV2 TRBD1
CASSLQVLGGEQYF TGCGCCAGCAGTTTACAGGTCCTGGGGGGCGAGCAGTACTTC TRBJ2-7 - TRBV5-1 -
CASRPPTDGYTF TGTGCCAGCAGGCCACCCACAGATGGCTACACCTTC TRBJ1-2 - TRBV28 -
CASSVGSGTDTQYF TGTGCCAGCAGCGTAGGTTCCGGGACAGATACGCAGTATTTT TRBJ2-3 - TRBV9 -
CASSEGLAGEQYF TGCGCCAGCAGTGAAGGTCTAGCGGGCGAGCAGTACTTC TRBJ2-7 - TRBV10-1 TRBD2
CASSYQPGGETQYF TGTGCCAGCAGTTACCAGCCGGGGGGGGAGACCCAGTACTTC TRBJ2-5 - TRBV6-5 TRBD2
CASSGQGRDGQPQHF TGTGCCAGCAGTGGACAGGGGAGAGATGGTCAGCCCCAGCATTTT TRBJ1-5 - TRBV6-1 TRBD1
CAWSAGGDNEQFF TGTGCCTGGAGTGCAGGGGGTGACAATGAGCAGTTCTTC TRBJ2-1 - TRBV30 TRBD1
CSVDGTRGRGYGYTF TGCAGCGTTGACGGTACCCGGGGTAGAGGGTATGGCTACACCTTC TRBJ1-2 - TRBV29-1 -
CASLRRESSYEQYF TGTGCCAGTTTGAGGAGGGAGAGTTCCTACGAGCAGTACTTC TRBJ2-7 - TRBV5-6 -
CATSSLQGNTEAFF TGTGCCACCAGCAGCCTTCAGGGTAACACTGAAGCTTTCTTT TRBJ1-1 - TRBV15 -
CASSEAGRPPYNEQFF TGTGCCAGCAGTGAAGCGGGCAGGCCACCTTACAATGAGCAGTTCTTC TRBJ2-1 - TRBV6-1 -
CASSLWAGSRGYTF TGTGCCAGCAGCTTATGGGCAGGGTCGAGGGGCTACACCTTC TRBJ1-2 - TRBV7-9 -
CASSRQGTTNEKLFF TGTGCCAGCAGCCGACAGGGGACAACTAATGAAAAACTGTTTTTT TRBJ1-4 - TRBV6-5 TRBD1
CASSELAENTEAFF TGTGCCAGCAGTGAATTGGCGGAGAACACTGAAGCTTTCTTT TRBJ1-1 few TRBV25-1 -
CASSPSTSNQETQYF TGTGCCAGCAGCCCCTCCACTAGCAACCAAGAGACCCAGTACTTC TRBJ2-5 once TRBV7-8 -
CASSLGGRDRGKLFF TGTGCCAGCAGCTTAGGAGGCCGGGACAGGGGGAAGCTGTTTTTT TRBJ2-2 - TRBV13 TRBD1
CASSATGAGYGYTF TGTGCCAGCTCAGCGACAGGGGCGGGCTATGGCTACACCTTC TRBJ1-2 once TRBV18 TRBD1
CASSLTDYNEQFF TGTGCCAGCAGCTTAACAGATTACAATGAGCAGTTCTTC TRBJ2-1 - TRBV5-6 -
CASSLGGGGPYNEQFF TGTGCCAGCAGCCTTGGGGGGGGAGGGCCGTACAATGAGCAGTTCTTC TRBJ2-1 - TRBV7-2 TRBD2
CSVILAGYEQYF TGCAGCGTTATCCTCGCGGGATACGAGCAGTACTTC TRBJ2-7 - TRBV29-1 -
CSVSDGGYEQYF TGCAGCGTCTCTGACGGCGGCTACGAGCAGTACTTC TRBJ2-7 - TRBV29-1 -
CASSPLGGRGYTF TGTGCCAGCAGTCCGTTGGGCGGGCGTGGCTACACCTTC TRBJ1-2 - TRBV27 -
CASSAYRESSQETQYF TGTGCCAGTAGTGCGTACAGGGAGAGCTCCCAAGAGACCCAGTACTTC TRBJ2-5 - TRBV19 -
CASNEGGSSYEQYF TGTGCCAGTAACGAGGGTGGGAGCTCCTACGAGCAGTACTTC TRBJ2-7 - TRBV19 -
CASSFSLGLESSYNEQFF TGTGCCAGCAGCTTCTCCTTGGGACTCGAGAGCTCCTACAATGAGCAGTTCTTC TRBJ2-1 - TRBV5-6 -
CAISPSGYGYTF TGTGCCATCAGTCCCTCGGGGTATGGCTACACCTTC TRBJ1-2 - TRBV10-3 -
CASSLGPQGDNEKLFF TGCGCCAGCAGCTTGGGCCCACAGGGGGATAATGAAAAACTGTTTTTT TRBJ1-4 - TRBV5-1 TRBD1
CASSATQGALGNQPQHF TGTGCCAGCAGCGCTACCCAGGGGGCGCTTGGCAATCAGCCCCAGCATTTT TRBJ1-5 - TRBV28 TRBD1
CASSFLVNPGHKNTEAFF TGTGCCAGCAGCTTTCTAGTCAACCCGGGACACAAGAACACTGAAGCTTTCTTT TRBJ1-1 - TRBV5-8 -
CASSVGQGAYEQYF TGTGCCAGCAGCGTAGGTCAGGGGGCCTACGAGCAGTACTTC TRBJ2-7 - TRBV9 TRBD1
CASSSRLAGAYNEQFF TGTGCCAGTAGTTCAAGACTAGCGGGAGCTTACAATGAGCAGTTCTTC TRBJ2-1 - TRBV19 TRBD2
CASSQGREMGTDTQYF TGCGCCAGCAGCCAAGGTCGGGAGATGGGCACAGATACGCAGTATTTT TRBJ2-3 - TRBV4-3 -
CASSTTANYGYTF TGTGCCAGCAGTACGACAGCCAACTATGGCTACACCTTC TRBJ1-2 - TRBV25-1 -
CASSFQGNTEAFF TGTGCCAGCAGCTTTCAGGGGAACACTGAAGCTTTCTTT TRBJ1-1 - TRBV7-9 -
CASSSVQANTGELFF TGTGCCAGCAGCTCCGTACAGGCGAACACCGGGGAGCTGTTTTTT TRBJ2-2 - TRBV5-6 -
CASSQTGASTEAFF TGTGCCAGCAGCCAAACAGGGGCGAGCACTGAAGCTTTCTTT TRBJ1-1 few TRBV9 TRBD1